This T cell receptor (beta chain) was profiled in a study of OX40 agonist ivuxolimab in advanced cancers. Study-level results: Clonal expansion in partial responders at 0.1-3.0 mg/kg ranked among the lowest. Certain nonresponders additionally had low normalized T-cell clonal expansion.

For this clone: Its target is not known.

Sequencing used immunoSEQ multiplex PCR; TCRdb keeps in-frame clones, though not all of them. This table holds tens of thousands of clones, 60% to 80% found once. The CDR3 extends over 13 amino acids. The V gene's germline CDR1 is LNHDA and CDR2 SQIVND (reference sequence). Trimming shortened V by 3 bases and J by 3 bases, and 6 bases separated the two germline ends. The rearrangement uses TRBV19 and TRBJ1-5, with D unclear. The sequence was collected from an adult with an advanced solid tumor such as melanoma, head and neck, liver or kidney cancer. Sequences were derived from CD4+ or CD8+ T cells sorted from blood, sampled in a trial of the OX40 agonist ivuxolimab. In DNA form, the CDR3 reads TGTGCCAGTAGTATCACAGACAATCAGCCCCAGCATTTT. Its translation: CASSITDNQPQHF.